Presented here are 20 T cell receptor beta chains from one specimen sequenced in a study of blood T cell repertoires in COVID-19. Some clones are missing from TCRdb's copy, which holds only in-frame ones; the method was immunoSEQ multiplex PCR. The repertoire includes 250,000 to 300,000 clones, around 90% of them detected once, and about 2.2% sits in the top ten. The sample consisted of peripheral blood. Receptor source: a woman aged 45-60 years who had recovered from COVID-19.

CDR3 coding DNA: TGCGCCAGCAGCTTGGCTCTAGCGGGGGGACGCACAGATACGCAGTATTTT. Amino acid sequence: CASSLALAGGRTDTQYF. The chain couples TRBV5-1 to TRBJ2-3; 11 bases are shared with TRBD2. Germline CDR1 reads SGHRS; CDR2 reads YFSETQ. V gave up 0 bases and J gave up 1 base; unmatched junction bases: 4. This CDR3 has 17 amino acids.

CDR3 in amino acids: CASSRQGNTGELFF. For the CDR3, the DNA is TGTGCCAGCTCACGACAGGGGAACACCGGGGAGCTGTTTTTT. The chain uses TRBV18 and TRBJ2-2; 7 nucleotides match TRBD1. Germline V lookup: CDR1 KGHSH, CDR2 LQKENI. With 4 bases clipped from V and 1 base from J, the junction kept 0 bases outside the gene matches. The CDR3 has 14 amino acids. Full variable domain (outside the CDR3, taken from reference TRBV18 and TRBJ2-2): NAGVMQNPRHLVRRRGQEARLRCSPMKGHSHVYWYRQLPEEGLKFMVYLQKENIIDESGMPKERFSAEFPKEGPSILRIQQVVRGDSAAYFCASSRQGNTGELFFGEGSRLTVL.

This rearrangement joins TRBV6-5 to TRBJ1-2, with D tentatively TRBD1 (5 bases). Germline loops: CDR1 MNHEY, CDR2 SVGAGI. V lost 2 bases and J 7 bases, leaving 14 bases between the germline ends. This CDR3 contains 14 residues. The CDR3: CASSYDGGIAGYTF. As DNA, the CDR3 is TGTGCCAGCAGTTACGATGGGGGGATTGCTGGCTACACCTTC.

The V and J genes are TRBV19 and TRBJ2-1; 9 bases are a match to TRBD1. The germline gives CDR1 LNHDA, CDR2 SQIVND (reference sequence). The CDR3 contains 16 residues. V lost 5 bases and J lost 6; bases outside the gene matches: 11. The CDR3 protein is CASSHDAGTGTNEQFF. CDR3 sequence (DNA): TGTGCCAGTAGTCACGACGCCGGGACAGGGACCAATGAGCAGTTCTTC.

The CDR3 loop is CASSDSGYYEQYF. The DNA of the CDR3 is TGTGCCAGCAGTGATTCAGGGTACTACGAGCAGTACTTC. The chain recombines TRBV6-4 with TRBJ2-7, with a tentative D call TRBD1 (5 bases). The germline V gene has CDR1 MRHNA and CDR2 SNTAGT. V lost 3 bases to trimming and J lost 3 bases, with 9 bases between them. The CDR3 extends over 13 amino acids.

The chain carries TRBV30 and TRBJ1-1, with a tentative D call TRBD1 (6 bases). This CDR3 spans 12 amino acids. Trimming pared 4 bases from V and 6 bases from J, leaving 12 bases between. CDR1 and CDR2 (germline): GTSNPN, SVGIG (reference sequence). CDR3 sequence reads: CAWTGGGAEAFF. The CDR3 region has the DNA TGTGCCTGGACGGGGGGGGGCGCTGAAGCTTTCTTT.

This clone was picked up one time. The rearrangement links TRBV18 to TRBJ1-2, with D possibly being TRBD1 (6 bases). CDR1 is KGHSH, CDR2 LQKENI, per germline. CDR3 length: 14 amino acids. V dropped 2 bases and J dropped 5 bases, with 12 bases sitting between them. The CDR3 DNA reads TGTGCCAGCTCACCAGGGGGGGACATATATGGCTACACCTTC. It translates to CASSPGGDIYGYTF.

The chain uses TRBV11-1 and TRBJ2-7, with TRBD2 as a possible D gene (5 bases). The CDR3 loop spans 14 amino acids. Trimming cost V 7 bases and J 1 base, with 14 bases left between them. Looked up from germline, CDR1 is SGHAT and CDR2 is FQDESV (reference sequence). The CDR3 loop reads CASTLVSGSYEQYF. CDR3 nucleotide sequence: TGTGCCAGCACCCTTGTCAGCGGTTCCTACGAGCAGTACTTC. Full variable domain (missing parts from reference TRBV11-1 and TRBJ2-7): EAEVAQSPRYKITEKSQAVAFWCDPISGHATLYWYRQILGQGPELLVQFQDESVVDDSQLPKDRFSAERLKGVDSTLKIQPAELGDSAMYLCASTLVSGSYEQYFGPGTRLTVT.

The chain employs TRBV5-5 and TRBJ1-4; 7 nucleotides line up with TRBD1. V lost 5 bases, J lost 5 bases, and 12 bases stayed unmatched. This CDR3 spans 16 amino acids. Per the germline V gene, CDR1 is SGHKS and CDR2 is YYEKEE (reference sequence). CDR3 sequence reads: CASRQRQGRGNEKLFF. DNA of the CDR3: TGTGCCAGCAGACAGAGACAGGGTCGGGGGAATGAAAAACTGTTTTTT.

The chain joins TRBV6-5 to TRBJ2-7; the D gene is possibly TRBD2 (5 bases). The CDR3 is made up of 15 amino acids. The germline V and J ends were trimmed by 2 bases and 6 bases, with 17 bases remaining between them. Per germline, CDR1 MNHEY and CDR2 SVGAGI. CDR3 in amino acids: CASSYAGQEGVEQYF. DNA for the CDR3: TGTGCCAGCAGTTACGCGGGCCAAGAAGGAGTCGAGCAGTACTTC.

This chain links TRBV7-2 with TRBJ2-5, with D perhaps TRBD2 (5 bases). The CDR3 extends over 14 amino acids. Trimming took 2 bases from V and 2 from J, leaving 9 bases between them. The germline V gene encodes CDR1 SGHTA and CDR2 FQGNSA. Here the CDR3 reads CASSLSDWQETQYF. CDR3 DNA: TGTGCCAGCAGCTTATCGGACTGGCAAGAGACCCAGTACTTC.

Here the CDR3 DNA reads TGCGCCAGCAGCTTCACAGGGGGCGATAATCAGCCCCAGCATTTT. It specifies CASSFTGGDNQPQHF. This chain uses TRBV5-1 with TRBJ1-5; 9 positions agree with TRBD1. Germline V gene sequence: CDR1 SGHRS, CDR2 YFSETQ. The trim removed 2 bases at V and 4 bases at J, leaving 4 bases unmatched. The CDR3 spans 15 residues.

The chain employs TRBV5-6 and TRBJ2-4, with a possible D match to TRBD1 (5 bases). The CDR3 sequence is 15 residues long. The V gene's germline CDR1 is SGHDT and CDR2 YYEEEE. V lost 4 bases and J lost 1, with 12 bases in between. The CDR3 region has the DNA TGTGCCAGCAGCACCAGGGTGGCGGCCAAAAACATTCAGTACTTC. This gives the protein CASSTRVAAKNIQYF. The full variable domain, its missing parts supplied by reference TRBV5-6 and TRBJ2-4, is DAGVTQSPTHLIKTRGQQVTLRCSPKSGHDTVSWYQQALGQGPQFIFQYYEEEERQRGNFPDRFSGHQFPNYSSELNVNALLLGDSALYLCASSTRVAAKNIQYFGAGTRLSVL.

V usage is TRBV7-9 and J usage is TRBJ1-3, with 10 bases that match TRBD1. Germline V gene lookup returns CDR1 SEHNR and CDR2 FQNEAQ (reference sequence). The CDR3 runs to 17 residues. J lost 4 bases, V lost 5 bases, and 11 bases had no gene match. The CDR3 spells CASSHPTGTGAGNTIYF. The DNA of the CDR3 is TGTGCCAGCAGCCATCCCACCGGGACAGGGGCCGGAAACACCATATATTTT. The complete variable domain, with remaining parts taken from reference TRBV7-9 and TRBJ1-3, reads DTGVSQNPRHKITKRGQNVTFRCDPISEHNRLYWYRQTLGQGPEFLTYFQNEAQLEKSRLLSDRFSAERPKGSFSTLEIQRTEQGDSAMYLCASSHPTGTGAGNTIYFGEGSWLTVV.

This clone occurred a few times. In DNA form, the CDR3 reads TGTGCCAGCAGCCGCCGTAACACTCCAGCGGGGGGGCGGCATTTT. Protein sequence: CASSRRNTPAGGRHF. This chain joins TRBV14 and TRBJ1-5, with TRBD1 as a possible D gene (6 bases). The CDR3 consists of 15 residues. Germline CDR1 is SGHDN and CDR2 is FVKESK. V lost 4 bases and J 15 bases, leaving 25 bases between the germline ends.

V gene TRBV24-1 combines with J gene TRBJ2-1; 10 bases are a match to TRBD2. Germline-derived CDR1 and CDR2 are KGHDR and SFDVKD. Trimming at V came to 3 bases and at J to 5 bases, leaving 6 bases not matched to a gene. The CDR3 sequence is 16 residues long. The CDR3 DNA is TGTGCCACCAGTGATCCGACTAGCGGGCGTAACAATGAGCAGTTCTTC. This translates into CATSDPTSGRNNEQFF.

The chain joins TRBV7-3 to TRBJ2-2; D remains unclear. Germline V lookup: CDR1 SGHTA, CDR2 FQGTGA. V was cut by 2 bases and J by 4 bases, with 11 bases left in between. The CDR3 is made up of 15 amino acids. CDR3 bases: TGTGCCAGCAGCTTAGGAGTCCCGAGCACCGGGGAGCTGTTTTTT. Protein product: CASSLGVPSTGELFF.

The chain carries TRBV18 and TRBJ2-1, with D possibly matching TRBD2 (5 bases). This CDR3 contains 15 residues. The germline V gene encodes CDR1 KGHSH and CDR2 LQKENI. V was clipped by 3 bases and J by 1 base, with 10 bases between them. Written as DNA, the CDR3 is TGTGCCAGCTCACCCCTACGGGGATCCTACAATGAGCAGTTCTTC. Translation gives CASSPLRGSYNEQFF.

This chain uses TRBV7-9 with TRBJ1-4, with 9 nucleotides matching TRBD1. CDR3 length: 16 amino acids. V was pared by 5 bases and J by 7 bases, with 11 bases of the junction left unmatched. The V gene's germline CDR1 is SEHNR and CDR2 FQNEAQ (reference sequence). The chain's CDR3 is CASSPLPTGGVEKLFF. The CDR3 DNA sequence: TGTGCCAGCAGCCCACTACCAACAGGGGGCGTTGAAAAACTGTTTTTT.

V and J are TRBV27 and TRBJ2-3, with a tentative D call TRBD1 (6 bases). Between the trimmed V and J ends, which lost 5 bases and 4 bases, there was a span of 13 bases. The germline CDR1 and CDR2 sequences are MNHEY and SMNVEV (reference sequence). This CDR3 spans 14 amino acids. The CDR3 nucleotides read TGTGCCAGCAGTCCCCGACAGGCCGCAGATACGCAGTATTTT. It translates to CASSPRQAADTQYF.